Here is one T cell receptor beta chain with its context. The antigen remains unidentified. The CDR3 length is 17 residues. Trimming took off 5 bases at V and 2 bases at J, with 21 bases between the two ends. Germline V gene sequence: CDR1 SGHVS, CDR2 FNYEAQ. TCRdb reanalysed the reads using MiXCR and keeps one entry per CDR3 protein. The sample has 360,000 or so distinct CDR3 sequences, roughly 34% seen once. The sample comes from a study of T cell repertoires in cytomegalovirus infection. About the research overall: Matching HLA type and CMV infection were both indicated by public TCR beta signatures.

Study findings and constraints: People with CMV and the relevant HLA were identified by cumulative public TCR beta family frequency.

This sequence joins TRBV7-6 and TRBJ1-1, with D tentatively TRBD1 (5 bases). Sequencing used cultured PBMCs, obtained from culture after CMV antigen stimulation. This receptor was obtained from a human donor in good health (CMV status not recorded). Some clones in this sample may be carry-over from other donors' samples. The CDR3, as DNA: TGTGCCAGCAGCCAGAGGCCCTCAGGGTCGTTAAACACTGAAGCTTTCTTT. It codes for CASSQRPSGSLNTEAFF.